These 8 T cell receptor beta chains originate from one sample sequenced in a study of T cell changes during pregnancy in multiple sclerosis. Here immunoSEQ multiplex PCR was the method, and the copy in TCRdb shows in-frame clones only, minus some. Among about 92,000 clones, roughly 90% were seen once, and the ten largest hold about 1.5%. The input for sequencing was peripheral blood, taken in the first trimester of pregnancy. These receptors originate from a female donor with multiple sclerosis, enrolled in a pregnancy study.

The V and J genes are TRBV27 and TRBJ2-7, with D perhaps matching TRBD2 (6 bases). Germline loops: CDR1 MNHEY, CDR2 SMNVEV (reference sequence). V lost 2 bases and J lost 2, with 13 bases in between. CDR3 size: 15 residues. The CDR3 loop is CASSLLSGSPYEQYF. The CDR3 coding sequence is TGTGCCAGCAGTTTACTCTCCGGGAGCCCCTACGAGCAGTACTTC.

The CDR3 region is CATSRDGVREGSGANVLTF. Written as DNA, the CDR3 is TGTGCCACCAGCAGAGATGGGGTCAGGGAGGGGTCTGGGGCCAACGTCCTGACTTTC. J is TRBJ2-6 and V is TRBV15, with TRBD2 identical over 7 bases. V lost 0 bases, J lost 1 base, and 9 bases stayed unmatched. This CDR3 is built from 19 residues. Germline V gene sequence: CDR1 LNHNV, CDR2 YYDKDF (reference sequence).

This sequence joins TRBV30 and TRBJ1-2, with a weak D call TRBD1 (6 bases). The CDR3 spans 14 residues. Per germline, CDR1 GTSNPN and CDR2 SVGIG (reference sequence). Trimming stripped 0 bases from V and 8 bases from J, with 16 bases between. CDR3 DNA: TGTGCCTGGAGTGTAAACAGGGTGTCAGGAGGCTACACCTTC. Protein sequence: CAWSVNRVSGGYTF.

The CDR3 reads CASSQGSRLAAYNEQFF. The CDR3 DNA reads TGCGCCAGCAGCCAAGGATCTCGACTAGCGGCCTACAATGAGCAGTTCTTC. The gene calls are TRBV4-3 and TRBJ2-1, with 9 bases fitting TRBD2. V trimming: 1 base; J trimming: 2 bases; junction bases outside the gene matches: 6. Germline V gives CDR1 LGHNA, CDR2 YSLEER. The CDR3 loop spans 17 amino acids.

This chain joins TRBV14 and TRBJ2-7; TRBD2 might be the D (6 bases). The CDR3 runs to 15 residues. Trimming removed 4 bases at V and 3 bases at J, with 16 bases between. The V gene's germline CDR1 is SGHDN and CDR2 FVKESK. The CDR3 here is CASSPPRSGLYEQYF. The CDR3 DNA is TGTGCCAGCAGCCCTCCCCGAAGCGGGCTCTACGAGCAGTACTTC.

V gene TRBV19 combines with J gene TRBJ2-7; TRBD2 matches at 11 bases. The length of the CDR3 is 17 residues. V shed 4 bases and J 2 bases; nucleotides not matched to a gene: 10. Germline assignment: CDR1 LNHDA and CDR2 SQIVND (reference sequence). The CDR3: CASSRRLAGSTPYEQYF. The CDR3, as DNA: TGTGCCAGTAGTAGGCGACTAGCGGGAAGTACCCCCTACGAGCAGTACTTC.

This clone was detected only once. J is TRBJ2-3 and V is TRBV12-5; D is possibly TRBD2 (6 bases). V dropped 1 base and J dropped 3 bases, with 11 bases sitting between them. Germline CDR1 LGHNT, CDR2 FRNRAP. The CDR3 length is 15 residues. CDR3 nucleotides: TGTGCTAGTGGTTTGGGGCAGGGAGGTACAGATACGCAGTATTTT. Translating it yields CASGLGQGGTDTQYF.

V is TRBV11-2 and J is TRBJ2-1; 7 bases fit TRBD1. CDR3 size: 13 residues. J was trimmed by 3 bases and V by 4 bases; bases with no gene match: 0. Germline CDR1 reads SGHAT; CDR2 reads FQNNGV. The CDR3 nucleotides are TGTGCCAGCAGCTCAGGGGGCTACAATGAGCAGTTCTTC. It specifies CASSSGGYNEQFF.